The 24 T cell receptor beta chains below all came from one sample that was sequenced in a study of control samples from healthy donors and cancer patients. Here immunoSEQ multiplex PCR was the method, and the copy in TCRdb shows in-frame clones only, minus some. The sample has over 150,000 clones; about 94% are singletons. The sample taken for sequencing was PBMCs. Receptors were obtained from a man in his 60s with colorectal cancer.

The chain couples TRBV10-3 to TRBJ1-3; 9 nucleotides line up with TRBD1. Germline lookup yields CDR1 ENHRY and CDR2 SYGVKD. The CDR3 loop spans 16 amino acids. V was pared by 2 bases and J by 4 bases, with 6 bases of the junction left unmatched. CDR3 loop: CAISEKQGAGGNTIYF. The CDR3 DNA is TGTGCCATCAGTGAGAAACAGGGGGCAGGGGGAAACACCATATATTTT.

The gene calls are TRBV5-8 and TRBJ1-1, with D maybe TRBD1 (5 bases). V was clipped by 6 bases and J by 0 bases, with 12 bases between them. CDR3 length: 14 residues. Germline CDR1 SGHTS, CDR2 YDEGEE. Here the CDR3 reads CASNIREMNTEAFF. The CDR3 DNA is TGTGCCAGCAACATCAGGGAGATGAACACTGAAGCTTTCTTT.

The rearrangement joins TRBV19 to TRBJ2-2, with TRBD1 matching 7 bases. V trimming: 5 bases; J trimming: 5 bases; junction bases outside the gene matches: 11. Germline CDR1 reads LNHDA; CDR2 reads SQIVND (reference sequence). The CDR3 is 16 residues long. Here the CDR3 reads CASSADRVGRTGELFF. The CDR3 DNA reads as TGTGCCAGTAGTGCCGACAGGGTTGGCAGAACCGGGGAGCTGTTTTTT. Based on the CDR3 plus reference TRBV19 and TRBJ2-2, the full variable domain is DGGITQSPKYLFRKEGQNVTLSCEQNLNHDAMYWYRQDPGQGLRLIYYSQIVNDFQKGDIAEGYSVSREKKESFPLTVTSAQKNPTAFYLCASSADRVGRTGELFFGEGSRLTVL.

The chain recombines TRBV4-2 with TRBJ2-1; D may be TRBD2 (5 bases). The V end lost 4 bases, the J end lost 8 bases, and 9 bases lay between the germline ends. The CDR3 contains 12 residues. Germline CDR1 and CDR2: LGHNA and YNFKEQ. For the CDR3, the DNA is TGTGCCAGCAGCCGGCCGGAGGATGAGCAGTTCTTC. Translated: CASSRPEDEQFF.

The chain uses TRBV9 and TRBJ2-5; 8 bases are a match to TRBD1. The CDR3 totals 14 residues. The J segment lost 2 bases and the V segment lost 2 bases, leaving 2 bases of the junction unmatched. The germline V gene encodes CDR1 SGDLS and CDR2 YYNGEE. The CDR3 spells CASSVDREQETQYF. CDR3 coding DNA: TGTGCCAGCAGCGTGGACAGGGAGCAAGAGACCCAGTACTTC.

V and J are TRBV15 and TRBJ2-5; TRBD2 might be the D (7 bases). This CDR3 is built from 13 residues. With 6 bases removed from V and 4 bases from J, the gap between germline ends came to 12 bases. Germline V gives CDR1 LNHNV, CDR2 YYDKDF (reference sequence). The CDR3: CATRRGGGETQYF. In nucleotides, the CDR3 is TGTGCCACCAGGAGGGGAGGGGGAGAGACCCAGTACTTC.

V is TRBV2 and J is TRBJ2-3; TRBD1 matches 9 bases. The CDR3 has 12 residues. Germline CDR1 and CDR2: SNHLY and FYNNEI. Trimming removed 6 bases from V and 5 bases from J; junction bases left unmatched: 0. CDR3 sequence reads: CASRDRGDTQYF. The CDR3 DNA reads TGTGCCAGCAGGGACAGGGGAGATACGCAGTATTTT.

This chain links TRBV6-5 with TRBJ2-7; 7 positions agree with TRBD1. J was trimmed by 4 bases and V by 8 bases; bases with no gene match: 2. The CDR3 runs 11 residues. CDR1 and CDR2 (germline): MNHEY, SVGAGI. CDR3 sequence reads: CASLRGYEQYF. For the CDR3, the DNA is TGTGCCAGCCTCAGGGGGTACGAGCAGTACTTC.

The chain carries TRBV11-1 and TRBJ2-7; D might be TRBD1 (6 bases). The ends were cut back, 4 bases at V and 2 bases at J, with 15 bases in the middle. There are 15 residues in the CDR3. Germline CDR1 and CDR2: SGHAT and FQDESV (reference sequence). As DNA, the CDR3 is TGTGCCAGCAGCTCCTCCTCCGGGACAACCTACGAGCAGTACTTC. Protein sequence: CASSSSSGTTYEQYF.

The genes are TRBV7-2 and TRBJ1-1; D is ambiguous. Trimming shortened V by 2 bases and J by 4 bases, and 8 bases separated the two germline ends. The germline V gene has CDR1 SGHTA and CDR2 FQGNSA. The CDR3 has 13 amino acids. The CDR3 DNA is TGTGCCAGCAGCTTATACGGAATCACTGAAGCTTTCTTT. The encoded protein is CASSLYGITEAFF.

This chain joins TRBV10-3 and TRBJ1-1, with TRBD1 matching over 9 bases. CDR1 is ENHRY and CDR2 is SYGVKD in the germline V gene. J gave up 4 bases and V 6 bases, and 3 bases lay outside the gene matches. This CDR3 contains 13 residues. Written as DNA, the CDR3 is TGTGCCATCAGCCGACAGGGGGGCACTGAAGCTTTCTTT. Translation: CAISRQGGTEAFF.

V is TRBV25-1 and J is TRBJ1-3, with 7 bases lining up with TRBD1. The CDR3 has 16 amino acids. Germline V gene lookup returns CDR1 MGHDK and CDR2 SYGVNS. Losses at the gene ends were 3 bases for V and 0 bases for J; bases not matched to a gene: 5. CDR3: CASSDPGGSSGNTIYF. The CDR3 DNA is TGTGCCAGCAGTGATCCAGGGGGGAGCTCTGGAAACACCATATATTTT.

The chain combines TRBV4-2 with TRBJ2-7; 7 bases map to TRBD1. The V segment lost 4 bases and the J segment 3 bases; nucleotides outside the gene matches: 9. CDR3 length: 15 residues. From germline, CDR1 is LGHNA and CDR2 YNFKEQ. The CDR3 DNA sequence: TGTGCCAGCAGCCCCGGGACAGCACGAAACTACGAGCAGTACTTC. It translates to CASSPGTARNYEQYF.

The chain recombines TRBV9 with TRBJ2-1; a possible D gene is TRBD1 (6 bases). This CDR3 comprises 15 residues. The germline V gene encodes CDR1 SGDLS and CDR2 YYNGEE. V gave up 3 bases and J gave up 3 bases, with 13 bases separating them. For the CDR3, the DNA is TGTGCCAGCAGCGGTCCAGGGGCTGGCTACAATGAGCAGTTCTTC. This encodes CASSGPGAGYNEQFF. The complete variable domain, with remaining parts taken from reference TRBV9 and TRBJ2-1, reads DSGVTQTPKHLITATGQRVTLRCSPRSGDLSVYWYQQSLDQGLQFLIQYYNGEERAKGNILERFSAQQFPDLHSELNLSSLELGDSALYFCASSGPGAGYNEQFFGPGTRLTVL.

This chain uses TRBV5-1 with TRBJ2-5; the D gene is possibly TRBD1 (6 bases). Germline CDR1 and CDR2: SGHRS and YFSETQ. This CDR3 contains 19 residues. Between the trimmed V and J ends, which lost 4 bases and 2 bases, there was a span of 27 bases. The CDR3 DNA reads as TGCGCCAGCAGCCCAAAAACCGGGACACCTTTCTCCGTTCAAGAGACCCAGTACTTC. As protein: CASSPKTGTPFSVQETQYF.

This clone was recorded only once. V is TRBV5-1 and J is TRBJ1-3; D is unclear. V was trimmed by 0 bases and J by 4 bases, leaving 5 bases between them. The CDR3 spans 13 residues. Germline V gene lookup returns CDR1 SGHRS and CDR2 YFSETQ. The DNA of the CDR3 is TGCGCCAGCAGCTTGGTGAGAGGAAACACCATATATTTT. Encoded protein: CASSLVRGNTIYF.

This rearrangement joins TRBV5-1 to TRBJ2-3, with a tentative D call TRBD1 (6 bases). Germline CDR1 SGHRS, CDR2 YFSETQ. The length of the CDR3 is 14 residues. V dropped 5 bases and J dropped 2 bases, with 12 bases sitting between them. Here the CDR3 reads CASRQGPVTDTQYF. The CDR3 DNA is TGCGCCAGCAGACAGGGCCCAGTCACAGATACGCAGTATTTT. The variable domain in full, with the rest retrieved from reference TRBV5-1 and TRBJ2-3, is KAGVTQTPRYLIKTRGQQVTLSCSPISGHRSVSWYQQTPGQGLQFLFEYFSETQRNKGNFPGRFSGRQFSNSRSEMNVSTLELGDSALYLCASRQGPVTDTQYFGPGTRLTVL.

This sequence joins TRBV5-6 and TRBJ2-2; TRBD2 agrees at 11 bases. The length of the CDR3 is 15 residues. With V trimmed by 6 bases and J by 4 bases, 5 bases remained unmatched. Germline V gene lookup returns CDR1 SGHDT and CDR2 YYEEEE. The CDR3 protein is CASNLAGGTTGELFF. The CDR3 bases are TGTGCCAGCAACCTAGCGGGGGGCACCACCGGGGAGCTGTTTTTT.

V and J are TRBV7-2 and TRBJ2-1; D might be TRBD1 or TRBD2, each matching 6 bases. The CDR3 has 15 amino acids. Trimming stripped 3 bases from V and 3 bases from J, with 12 bases between. CDR1 and CDR2 (germline): SGHTA, FQGNSA. In DNA form, the CDR3 reads TGTGCCAGCAGCTTTTCGGGGGCCATCTACAATGAGCAGTTCTTC. Amino acids: CASSFSGAIYNEQFF.

The chain joins TRBV30 to TRBJ1-1; the match to TRBD1 covers 10 bases. The germline gives CDR1 GTSNPN, CDR2 SVGIG (reference sequence). CDR3 length equals 16 residues. V shed 1 base, J shed 4 bases, and the junction held 9 bases outside the gene matches. The CDR3, as DNA: TGTGCCTGGAGTGACGGGCGGGACAGGGGTGGCACTGAAGCTTTCTTT. It specifies CAWSDGRDRGGTEAFF.

The chain couples TRBV6-5 to TRBJ2-1, with D perhaps assigned TRBD1 or TRBD2 (5 bases each). Germline V lookup: CDR1 MNHEY, CDR2 SVGAGI. V shed 2 bases and J shed 6 bases, with 14 bases lying between them. This CDR3 spans 15 amino acids. In DNA form, the CDR3 reads TGTGCCAGCAGTTACCGGGGCCTAAAACGCAATGAGCAGTTCTTC. Translated: CASSYRGLKRNEQFF.

The chain carries TRBV2 and TRBJ2-7; D unresolved. The germline V gene encodes CDR1 SNHLY and CDR2 FYNNEI. Trimming removed 4 bases at V and 6 bases at J, with 10 bases between. The CDR3 contains 12 residues. The CDR3 DNA reads as TGTGCCAGCAGTGTGGGTAGCCTCGAGCAGTACTTC. Its protein is CASSVGSLEQYF.

This clone was seen just once. The chain employs TRBV4-3 and TRBJ1-1; tentatively, D is TRBD1 (5 bases). The CDR3 spans 14 residues. CDR1 is LGHNA and CDR2 is YSLEER in the germline V gene. Trimming removed 4 bases from V and 7 bases from J, with 16 bases in between. This CDR3 reads CASSREGLEHEAFF. The CDR3 nucleotides read TGCGCCAGCAGCCGAGAGGGACTGGAGCATGAAGCTTTCTTT.

Details on this clone: Other DNA sequences of this sample code for an identical CDR3. The chain carries TRBV19 and TRBJ2-3; 8 bases map to TRBD1. The V gene's germline CDR1 is LNHDA and CDR2 SQIVND (reference sequence). CDR3 size: 14 residues. The trim removed 5 bases at V and 1 base at J, leaving 2 bases unmatched. In DNA form, the CDR3 reads TGTGCCAGTAGTCCGGGACAGGGCACAGATACGCAGTATTTT. Protein product: CASSPGQGTDTQYF. Based on the CDR3 plus reference TRBV19 and TRBJ2-3, the full variable domain is DGGITQSPKYLFRKEGQNVTLSCEQNLNHDAMYWYRQDPGQGLRLIYYSQIVNDFQKGDIAEGYSVSREKKESFPLTVTSAQKNPTAFYLCASSPGQGTDTQYFGPGTRLTVL.